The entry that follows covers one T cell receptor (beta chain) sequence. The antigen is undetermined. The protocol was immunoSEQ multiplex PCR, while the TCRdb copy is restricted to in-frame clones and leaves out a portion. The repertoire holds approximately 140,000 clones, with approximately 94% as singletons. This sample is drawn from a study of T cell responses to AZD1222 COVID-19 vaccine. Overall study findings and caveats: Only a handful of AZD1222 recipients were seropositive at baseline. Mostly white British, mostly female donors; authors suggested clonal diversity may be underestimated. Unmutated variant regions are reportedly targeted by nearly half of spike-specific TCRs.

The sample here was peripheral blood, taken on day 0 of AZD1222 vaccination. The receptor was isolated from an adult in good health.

For the CDR3, the DNA is TGTGCCAGCAGATTAGACAGCCGGGGGAACACTGAAGCTTTCTTT. Encoded protein: CASRLDSRGNTEAFF. V is TRBV6-5 and J is TRBJ1-1; D may be TRBD1 (5 bases). This CDR3 region has 15 residues. Trimming removed 6 bases at V and 1 base at J, with 15 bases between. Germline V lookup: CDR1 MNHEY, CDR2 SVGAGI.